This is a list of T cell receptor beta chains from one sample in a study of somatic mutations in cytotoxic T cells in rheumatoid arthritis. Data came from immunoSEQ multiplex PCR; TCRdb stores just in-frame clones and leaves some out. The data contain some 38,000 clones, 84% of them singletons. Sequenced sample: CD8+ T cells sorted from blood. Receptors were obtained from a man aged 35 to 55 in good health. Each CDR3 is given with its conserved first and last residue. The D gene is left open where the match is weak. Clone size, where shown, is once, few, many, or a class for clones that have expanded.

>few|TRBV27|TRBJ1-5|TRBD1
CASSFAGGQPQHF
TGTGCCAGCAGTTTCGCAGGGGGGCAGCCCCAGCATTTT
>.|TRBV10-3|TRBJ2-7|.
CAISESGAYEQYF
TGTGCCATCAGTGAGTCAGGTGCCTACGAGCAGTACTTC
>.|TRBV28|TRBJ2-2|.
CASSYRVPGELFF
TGTGCCAGCAGTTACAGGGTCCCCGGGGAGCTGTTTTTT
>few|TRBV11-2|TRBJ1-3|.
CASGLTGNTIYF
TGTGCCAGCGGCCTCACGGGAAACACCATATATTTT
>.|TRBV7-9|TRBJ2-1|TRBD2
CASSLIGTRNEQFF
TGTGCCAGCAGCTTGATTGGGACTAGGAATGAGCAGTTCTTC
>few|TRBV9|TRBJ2-7|.
CASSVGGGTYEQYF
TGTGCCAGCAGCGTAGGTGGGGGAACCTACGAGCAGTACTTC
>.|TRBV7-9|TRBJ1-1|TRBD1
CASSLRDSREAFF
TGTGCCAGCAGCCTACGGGACAGTCGTGAAGCTTTCTTT
>few|TRBV5-4|TRBJ2-7|TRBD1
CASSLETGLRSYEQYF
TGTGCCAGCAGCTTGGAGACAGGGTTACGATCCTACGAGCAGTACTTC
>.|TRBV19|TRBJ1-1|TRBD1
CASSGTGGTEAFF
TGTGCCAGTAGTGGGACAGGGGGTACTGAAGCTTTCTTT
>.|TRBV9|TRBJ2-7|TRBD1
CASSVRGDRGHEQYF
TGTGCCAGCAGCGTTAGAGGGGACAGGGGCCACGAGCAGTACTTC
>.|TRBV15|TRBJ2-7|.
CATSRGASHEQYF
TGTGCCACCAGCAGGGGGGCATCCCACGAGCAGTACTTC
>.|TRBV6-1|TRBJ2-7|.
CASSEALDSSYEQYF
TGTGCCAGCAGTGAAGCGCTGGACAGCTCCTACGAGCAGTACTTC
>.|TRBV13|TRBJ2-7|TRBD2
CASSTLAGVSYEQYF
TGTGCCAGCAGCACCTTAGCGGGGGTCTCCTACGAGCAGTACTTC
>.|TRBV9|TRBJ2-7|.
CASSPNPVSYEQYF
TGTGCCAGCAGCCCAAATCCCGTTTCCTACGAGCAGTACTTC
>.|TRBV28|TRBJ1-4|TRBD1
CASSSTGVVEKLFF
TGTGCCAGCAGTTCCACAGGGGTGGTCGAAAAACTGTTTTTT
>.|TRBV28|TRBJ2-7|TRBD1
CASSLPRQGSTYEQYF
TGTGCCAGCAGTCTACCACGACAGGGGAGTACCTACGAGCAGTACTTC
>few|TRBV9|TRBJ2-2|.
CASSVEPAGELFF
TGTGCCAGCAGCGTAGAACCCGCCGGGGAGCTGTTTTTT
>.|TRBV18|TRBJ2-5|.
CASSPDRSGPETQYF
TGTGCCAGCTCACCAGATCGATCAGGTCCAGAGACCCAGTACTTC
>once|TRBV5-4|TRBJ1-2|.
CASSLEGRRYGYTF
TGTGCCAGCAGCTTGGAGGGCAGGCGCTATGGCTACACCTTC
>.|TRBV28|TRBJ2-3|.
CASSPLRDTDTQYF
TGTGCCAGCAGTCCCCTCCGGGACACAGATACGCAGTATTTT
>.|TRBV9|TRBJ2-7|TRBD1
CASSVARDSSSYEQYF
TGTGCCAGCAGCGTAGCCCGGGACAGCAGCTCCTACGAGCAGTACTTC
>.|TRBV29-1|TRBJ2-7|.
CSVVGQNQVGYEQYF
TGCAGCGTTGTAGGACAGAACCAAGTAGGGTACGAGCAGTACTTC
>.|TRBV6-5|TRBJ2-1|TRBD2
CASSFSGSANEQFF
TGTGCCAGCAGTTTTAGCGGGAGTGCCAATGAGCAGTTCTTC
>.|TRBV18|TRBJ1-1|.
CASSPGNTEAFF
TGTGCCAGCTCACCGGGCAACACTGAAGCTTTCTTT
>.|TRBV11-3|TRBJ2-7|TRBD2
CASSLAPLAGLYEQYF
TGTGCCAGCAGCTTAGCTCCCCTAGCGGGGCTGTACGAGCAGTACTTC
>.|TRBV4-3|TRBJ2-1|TRBD2
CASSHLYSGGLEIQFF
TGCGCCAGCAGCCACCTTTATAGCGGGGGCCTGGAAATTCAGTTCTTC
>.|TRBV27|TRBJ2-7|.
CASSFGSLYEQYF
TGTGCCAGCAGTTTCGGCAGCCTATACGAGCAGTACTTC
>.|TRBV27|TRBJ2-7|TRBD1
CASGGTGGSYEQYF
TGTGCCAGCGGCGGGACAGGGGGGTCCTACGAGCAGTACTTC